Given below is one T cell receptor (beta chain) in context. The antigen remains undetermined. Profiled with immunoSEQ multiplex PCR; TCRdb holds only in-frame clones, not every one. The sample carries thousands of clones, around 85% recorded once. The record originates from a study of T cell repertoires in ileal Crohn's disease. CDR3 length: 16 residues. The V end lost 4 bases, the J end lost 4 bases, and 19 bases lay between the germline ends. CDR1 is LGHNA and CDR2 is YSLEER in the germline V gene. Study results and caveats: High-frequency clones were more common in sorted CD8 than CD4 cells. Compared with non-smokers, active smokers at surgery showed more clonal expansions.

This receptor was obtained from an adult with Crohn's disease. The sequencing sample was made of ileal tissue. The rearrangement joins TRBV4-3 to TRBJ1-2, with D tentatively TRBD1 (6 bases). Here the CDR3 DNA reads TGCGCCAGCAGCCCATCGGGGGGGGCAGTTAGCTATGGCTACACCTTC. This codes for CASSPSGGAVSYGYTF.